Shown below are 6 T cell receptor beta chains from a single sample sequenced in a study of T cell clonality in common variable immunodeficiency. These TCRs are of unknown antigen specificity. Points from the study as a whole: Reportedly, TCR beta sequences from common variable immunodeficiency showed fewer deletions and N-nucleotide insertions.

Sequencing used immunoSEQ multiplex PCR; TCRdb keeps in-frame clones, though not all of them. This sample has 40,000 or so clones, each found more than once. The specimen sequenced was peripheral blood mononuclear cells. The receptors were gathered from a human donor with common variable immunodeficiency.

This clone was observed many times. The read comes to an end 3 residues before the CDR3 does, leaving the germline J gene to fill in the end. The chain couples TRBV5-1 to TRBJ2-3; 7 bases match TRBD1. The CDR3 has 16 residues. The ends lost 2 bases at V and 1 base at J; junction bases unmatched: 7. Germline V gives CDR1 SGHRS, CDR2 YFSETQ. The CDR3 protein is CASSFSTGKGTDTQYF. CDR3 DNA (partial): TGCGCCAGCAGCTTTTCGACAGGGAAGGGCACAGATACG.

This clone was found many times. With the read ending 3 residues before the CDR3 end, the germline J gene is used to fill in that end. The chain carries TRBV19 and TRBJ1-6; 7 nucleotides agree with TRBD1. Germline loops: CDR1 LNHDA, CDR2 SQIVND (reference sequence). The CDR3 runs to 16 residues. The V segment lost 4 bases and the J segment 6 bases; nucleotides outside the gene matches: 9. The sequenced CDR3 bases are TGTGCCAGTAGTACCCCCGGGACAGCAGCTAATTCACCC. Translated, it gives CASSTPGTAANSP. The CDR3 as a whole reads CASSTPGTAANSPLHF. Filled out from reference TRBV19 and TRBJ1-6, the complete variable domain reads DGGITQSPKYLFRKEGQNVTLSCEQNLNHDAMYWYRQDPGQGLRLIYYSQIVNDFQKGDIAEGYSVSREKKESFPLTVTSAQKNPTAFYLCASSTPGTAANSPLHFGNGTRLTVT.

This clone occurred a few times. The read comes to an end 3 residues before the CDR3 does, leaving the germline J gene to fill in the end. V gene TRBV19 combines with J gene TRBJ1-4; D gene ambiguous. CDR1 is LNHDA and CDR2 is SQIVND in the germline V gene (reference sequence). The V gene lost 4 bases and the J gene lost 7 bases, with 16 bases spanning the gap. CDR3 size: 15 residues. The DNA read from the CDR3 is TGTGCCAGTAGTACCCTATCATCAACGAGTGAAAAA. Translating it yields CASSTLSSTSEK. In full, the CDR3 reads CASSTLSSTSEKLFF.

This clone was found many times. The CDR3 DNA, read in part, is TGCAGTGCTCGAATACAGGGTTACGAG. Residues: CSARIQGYE. The whole CDR3 protein reads CSARIQGYEQYF. The chain uses TRBV20-1 and TRBJ2-7, with D possibly TRBD1 on 6 matching bases. The CDR3 goes on 3 residues after the read ends, and that part is filled in from the germline J gene. Germline CDR1 is DFQATT and CDR2 is SNEGSKA (reference sequence). The CDR3 runs to 12 residues. V shed 5 bases and J shed 4 bases, with 12 bases lying between them.

This clone was detected a few times. The read is 3 residues too short to cover the CDR3 end, so that end is filled in from the germline J gene. This chain joins TRBV6-2 or TRBV6-3 and TRBJ2-1; unclear D gene. In germline, CDR1 is MNHEY, CDR2 SVGEGT. Trimming removed 2 bases from V and 3 bases from J, with 8 bases in between. CDR3 size: 14 residues. CDR3 loop: CASSYLNNYNEQFF. The CDR3 DNA, read in part, is TGTGCCAGCAGTTACCTTAACAACTACAATGAG.

A remark on this clone: The read finishes 3 residues shy of the CDR3 end, and the germline J gene is used to complete it. The chain combines TRBV19 with TRBJ1-2, with D perhaps TRBD1 (5 bases). CDR3 length: 15 residues. CDR1 is LNHDA and CDR2 is SQIVND in the germline V gene (reference sequence). V was trimmed by 7 bases and J by 0 bases, leaving 15 bases between them. The CDR3 DNA, read in part, is TGTGCCAGTACCGACCCCGGGGGGACTAACTATGGC. Encoded protein: CASTDPGGTNYG. The whole CDR3 is CASTDPGGTNYGYTF.